This T cell receptor (beta chain) was profiled in a study of blood T cell repertoires in COVID-19. Original analysis: The assay estimated nucleated cells by amplifying reference gene primers. Some clones are missing from TCRdb's copy, which holds only in-frame ones; the method was immunoSEQ multiplex PCR. Clone size and the V and J calls come from that table; the DNA yielded D and trimming. The sample lists roughly 160,000 clones; about 88% were seen once. Seattle patients were enrolled while actively infected and followed longitudinally. Germline V gene sequence: CDR1 LGHNA, CDR2 YSLEER. V was trimmed by 0 bases and J by 6 bases, leaving 5 bases between them. There are 13 residues in the CDR3.

This receptor was obtained from a woman aged 80 or older with COVID-19, enrolled during active disease. Material for sequencing was peripheral blood. J is TRBJ2-2 and V is TRBV4-3; D gene ambiguous. The CDR3: CASSQDLAGELFF. The CDR3 nucleotides read TGCGCCAGCAGCCAAGATCTCGCCGGGGAGCTGTTTTTT.